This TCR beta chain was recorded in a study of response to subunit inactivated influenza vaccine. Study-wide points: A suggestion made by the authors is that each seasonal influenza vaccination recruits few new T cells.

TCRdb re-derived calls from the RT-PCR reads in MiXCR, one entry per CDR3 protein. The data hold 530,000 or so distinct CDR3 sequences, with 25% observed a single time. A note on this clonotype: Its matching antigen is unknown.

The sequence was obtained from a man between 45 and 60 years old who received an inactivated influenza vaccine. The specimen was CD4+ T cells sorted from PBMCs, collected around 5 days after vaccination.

CDR3 nucleotides: TGTGCCAGCAGCCAACCCCGAGGGGTGCAGTTCTTC. Protein product: CASSQPRGVQFF. This chain joins TRBV7-3 and TRBJ2-1, with D tentatively TRBD1 or TRBD2 (5 bases each). Germline V gives CDR1 SGHTA, CDR2 FQGTGA. The CDR3 totals 12 residues. V lost 5 bases and J 12 bases, leaving 14 bases between the germline ends. Together with reference TRBV7-3 and TRBJ2-1, the CDR3 gives the full variable domain: GAGVSQTPSNKVTEKGKYVELRCDPISGHTALYWYRQSLGQGPEFLIYFQGTGAADDSGLPNDRFFAVRPEGSVSTLKIQRTERGDSAVYLCASSQPRGVQFFGPGTRLTVL.